The following is a T cell receptor (beta chain) sequence with its context. The data originate from a study of blood T cell repertoires in COVID-19. Study context: Sites in the United States, Italy and Spain provided acute and convalescent COVID-19 samples. PBMCs, B-cell-depleted T cells, or T cells provided the cDNA or gDNA that made up the material.

The germline V and J ends were trimmed by 0 bases and 6 bases, with 9 bases remaining between them. The CDR3 has 13 amino acids. Looked up from germline, CDR1 is SGHDT and CDR2 is YYEEEE. Authors' data handling: Nucleated cell counts were estimated from reference gene primer amplification. TCRdb's copy holds only in-frame clones and misses some; the assay was immunoSEQ multiplex PCR. V, J and clone size are those of that table, while D and trimming were read from the DNA. Here the sample spans 150,000 to 200,000 clones, roughly 80% being singletons. V gene TRBV5-6 combines with J gene TRBJ1-2; D is ambiguous. This receptor was identified in a man in his sixties with acute or convalescent COVID-19. Sequencing was done on a sample of peripheral blood. The CDR3: CASSLGAEDGYTF. CDR3 DNA sequence: TGTGCCAGCAGCTTGGGGGCGGAGGATGGCTACACCTTC.